This T cell receptor beta chain was recorded in a study of early T cells in non-severe SARS-CoV-2 infection. Study details: Chains were unpaired, as sequencing was done on bulk RNA from unsorted whole blood.

General study findings and limits: VDJdb-based matching was biased toward anti-spike CD8 responses and missed private and CD4 specificities.

A remark on this clonotype: No antigen is known for it.

As part of library construction, unique molecular identifiers were attached to individual cDNA molecules. TCRdb passed the 5' RACE reads through MiXCR, listing each CDR3 protein once. The sample has roughly 60,000 distinct CDR3 sequences; approximately 8% are singletons. Sample: whole blood. This receptor was obtained from an adult who was a healthcare worker with PCR-confirmed SARS-CoV-2 infection or an uninfected control (not recorded which).

The CDR3 here is CASSLEQGQETQYF. The CDR3 nucleotides are TGTGCCAGCAGCTTAGAACAGGGGCAAGAGACCCAGTACTTC. The V and J genes are TRBV7-9 and TRBJ2-5; TRBD1 matches 7 bases. Germline V gene data show CDR1 as SEHNR and CDR2 as FQNEAQ (reference sequence). CDR3 size: 14 residues. The V gene end was trimmed by 1 base and the J gene end by 2 bases; junction bases not matched to a gene: 1. Drawing the rest from reference TRBV7-9 and TRBJ2-5, the complete variable domain is DTGVSQNPRHKITKRGQNVTFRCDPISEHNRLYWYRQTLGQGPEFLTYFQNEAQLEKSRLLSDRFSAERPKGSFSTLEIQRTEQGDSAMYLCASSLEQGQETQYFGPGTRLLVL.